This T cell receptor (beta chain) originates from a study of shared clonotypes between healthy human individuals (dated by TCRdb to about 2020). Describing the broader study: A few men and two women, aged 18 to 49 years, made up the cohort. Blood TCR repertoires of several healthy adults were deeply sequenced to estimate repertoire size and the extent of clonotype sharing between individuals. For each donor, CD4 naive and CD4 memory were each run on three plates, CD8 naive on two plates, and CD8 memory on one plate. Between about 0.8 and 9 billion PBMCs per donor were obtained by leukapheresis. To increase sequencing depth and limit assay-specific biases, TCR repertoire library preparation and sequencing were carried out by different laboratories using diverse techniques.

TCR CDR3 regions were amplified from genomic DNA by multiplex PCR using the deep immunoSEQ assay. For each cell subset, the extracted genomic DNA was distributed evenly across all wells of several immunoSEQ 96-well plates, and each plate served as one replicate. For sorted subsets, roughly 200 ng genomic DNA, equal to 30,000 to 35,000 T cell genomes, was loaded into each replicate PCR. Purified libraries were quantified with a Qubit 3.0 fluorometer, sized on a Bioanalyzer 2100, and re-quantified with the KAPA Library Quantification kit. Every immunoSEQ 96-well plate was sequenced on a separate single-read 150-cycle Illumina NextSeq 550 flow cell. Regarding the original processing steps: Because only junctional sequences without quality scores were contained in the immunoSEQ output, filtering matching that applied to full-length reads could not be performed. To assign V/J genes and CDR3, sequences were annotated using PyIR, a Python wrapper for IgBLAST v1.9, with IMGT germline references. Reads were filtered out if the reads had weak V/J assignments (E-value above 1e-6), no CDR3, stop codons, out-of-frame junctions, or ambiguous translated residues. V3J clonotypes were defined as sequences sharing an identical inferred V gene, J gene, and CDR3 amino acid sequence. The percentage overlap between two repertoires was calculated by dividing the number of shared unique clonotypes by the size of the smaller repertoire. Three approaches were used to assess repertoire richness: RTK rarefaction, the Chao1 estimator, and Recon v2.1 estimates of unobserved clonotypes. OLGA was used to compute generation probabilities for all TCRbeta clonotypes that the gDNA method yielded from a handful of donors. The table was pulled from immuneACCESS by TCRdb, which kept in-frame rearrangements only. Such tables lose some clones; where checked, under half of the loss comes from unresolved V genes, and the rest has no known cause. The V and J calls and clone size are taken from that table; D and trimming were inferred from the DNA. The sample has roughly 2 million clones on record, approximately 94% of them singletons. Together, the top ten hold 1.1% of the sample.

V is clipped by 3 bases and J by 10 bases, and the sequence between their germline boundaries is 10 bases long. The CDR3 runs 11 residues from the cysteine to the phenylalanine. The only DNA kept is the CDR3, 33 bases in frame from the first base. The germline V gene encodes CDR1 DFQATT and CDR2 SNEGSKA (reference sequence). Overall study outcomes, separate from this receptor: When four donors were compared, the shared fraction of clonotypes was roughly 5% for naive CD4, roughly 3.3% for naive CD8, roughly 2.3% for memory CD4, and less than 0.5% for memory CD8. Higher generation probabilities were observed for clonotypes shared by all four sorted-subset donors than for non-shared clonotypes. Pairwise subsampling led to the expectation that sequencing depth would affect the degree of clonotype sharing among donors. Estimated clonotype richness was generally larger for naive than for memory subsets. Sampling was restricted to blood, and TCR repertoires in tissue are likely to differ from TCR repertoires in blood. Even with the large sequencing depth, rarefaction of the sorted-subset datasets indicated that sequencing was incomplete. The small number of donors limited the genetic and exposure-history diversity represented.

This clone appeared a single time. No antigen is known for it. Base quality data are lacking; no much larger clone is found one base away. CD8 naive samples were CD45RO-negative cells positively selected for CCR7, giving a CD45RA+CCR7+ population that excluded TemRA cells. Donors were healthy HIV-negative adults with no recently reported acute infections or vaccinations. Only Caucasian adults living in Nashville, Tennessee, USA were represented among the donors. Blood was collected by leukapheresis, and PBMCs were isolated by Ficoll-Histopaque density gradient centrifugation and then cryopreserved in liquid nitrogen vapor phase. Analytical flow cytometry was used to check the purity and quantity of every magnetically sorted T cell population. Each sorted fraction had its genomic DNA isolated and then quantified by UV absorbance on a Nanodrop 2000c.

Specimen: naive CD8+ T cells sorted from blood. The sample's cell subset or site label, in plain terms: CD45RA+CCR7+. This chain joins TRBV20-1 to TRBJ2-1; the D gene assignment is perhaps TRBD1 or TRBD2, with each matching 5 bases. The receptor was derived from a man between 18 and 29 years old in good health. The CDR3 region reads CSASWGPEQFF. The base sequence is TGCAGTGCTAGCTGGGGACCGGAGCAGTTCTTC.